One sample yielded the 21 T cell receptor beta chains listed below, sequenced in a study of early T cells in non-severe SARS-CoV-2 infection. TCRdb reprocessed the 5' RACE reads with MiXCR, giving one entry per CDR3 protein. The table lists about 69,000 distinct CDR3 sequences, more than 9.5% of them singletons. Source: whole blood, taken at baseline. These receptors originate from an adult who was a healthcare worker with PCR-confirmed SARS-CoV-2 infection or an uninfected control (not recorded which).

The genes are TRBV6-2 or TRBV6-3 and TRBJ2-7; 8 bases are a match to TRBD2. V was clipped by 2 bases and J by 3 bases; unmatched bases: 9. There are 16 residues in the CDR3. Germline assignment: CDR1 MNHEY and CDR2 SVGEGT. The CDR3 spells CASSYRTSGRNYEQYF. The CDR3 region has the DNA TGTGCCAGCAGTTACCGAACTAGCGGACGAAACTACGAGCAGTACTTC.

This sequence joins TRBV5-1 and TRBJ2-1, with 7 bases matching TRBD1. V was pared by 4 bases and J by 8 bases, with 9 bases of the junction left unmatched. Looked up from germline, CDR1 is SGHRS and CDR2 is YFSETQ. The CDR3 consists of 14 residues. The CDR3, as DNA: TGCGCCAGCAGCCTCCTGACAGGGCGCGATGAGCAGTTCTTC. Translated, it gives CASSLLTGRDEQFF. Full variable domain (rest looked up from reference TRBV5-1 and TRBJ2-1): KAGVTQTPRYLIKTRGQQVTLSCSPISGHRSVSWYQQTPGQGLQFLFEYFSETQRNKGNFPGRFSGRQFSNSRSEMNVSTLELGDSALYLCASSLLTGRDEQFFGPGTRLTVL.

This clonotype was observed at least ten times. The rearrangement links TRBV25-1 to TRBJ2-4; tentative D call: TRBD1 (6 bases). Germline lookup yields CDR1 MGHDK and CDR2 SYGVNS. Trimming stripped 3 bases from V and 0 bases from J, with 9 bases between. The CDR3 is made up of 15 amino acids. CDR3 sequence (DNA): TGTGCCAGCAGTGAGCAGGGACAAGCCAAAAACATTCAGTACTTC. Residues: CASSEQGQAKNIQYF.

V gene TRBV6-5 combines with J gene TRBJ1-5, with D tentatively TRBD1 (6 bases). CDR1 MNHEY and CDR2 SVGAGI come from the germline V gene. With 7 bases removed from V and 1 base from J, the gap between germline ends came to 11 bases. The CDR3 has 14 amino acids. In DNA, the CDR3 is TGTGCCAGCAAAAACAGGGAAAGCAATCAGCCCCAGCATTTT. Translating gives CASKNRESNQPQHF.

The V call is TRBV12-3 or TRBV12-4, the J call TRBJ2-5; the D gene is possibly TRBD2 (6 bases). This CDR3 comprises 14 residues. V was pared by 6 bases and J by 5 bases, with 16 bases between. This chain's CDR3 is CASSRPAGLETQYF. The CDR3 region has the DNA TGTGCCAGCAGCCGGCCGGCGGGGCTGGAGACCCAGTACTTC.

This clonotype appeared a few times. This chain uses TRBV4-3 with TRBJ2-1; D gene ambiguous. Germline V lookup: CDR1 LGHNA, CDR2 YSLEER. The CDR3 totals 11 residues. Trimming took off 1 base at V and 8 bases at J, with 3 bases between the two ends. The CDR3: CASSQADEQFF. The CDR3 coding sequence is TGCGCCAGCAGCCAAGCGGATGAGCAGTTCTTC.

The chain recombines TRBV5-1 with TRBJ2-5, with D perhaps TRBD1 or TRBD2 (5 bases each). The CDR3 runs to 13 residues. In germline, CDR1 is SGHRS, CDR2 YFSETQ. Trimming removed 4 bases at V and 2 bases at J, with 9 bases between. This chain's CDR3 is CASSKGPQETQYF. The CDR3 DNA reads as TGCGCCAGCAGCAAGGGACCACAAGAGACCCAGTACTTC. The full variable domain, completed using reference TRBV5-1 and TRBJ2-5, is KAGVTQTPRYLIKTRGQQVTLSCSPISGHRSVSWYQQTPGQGLQFLFEYFSETQRNKGNFPGRFSGRQFSNSRSEMNVSTLELGDSALYLCASSKGPQETQYFGPGTRLLVL.

This clonotype was picked up a small number of times. This chain uses TRBV15 with TRBJ1-3; D not resolved. Per germline, CDR1 LNHNV and CDR2 YYDKDF (reference sequence). V was trimmed by 0 bases and J by 0 bases, leaving 12 bases between them. The CDR3 contains 17 residues. CDR3 residues: CATSRDRPVSSGNTIYF. CDR3 nucleotides: TGTGCCACCAGCAGAGATCGTCCCGTCTCCTCTGGAAACACCATATATTTT.

This clonotype was seen many times. This chain uses TRBV12-3 or TRBV12-4 with TRBJ2-5, with D maybe TRBD2 (6 bases). The CDR3 extends over 14 amino acids. Trimming removed 4 bases at V and 2 bases at J, with 11 bases between. This CDR3 reads CASSYRRGQETQYF. The CDR3 DNA reads TGTGCCAGCAGTTATCGTCGGGGGCAAGAGACCCAGTACTTC.

This clonotype was detected many times. This rearrangement joins TRBV4-1 to TRBJ2-1; the match to TRBD2 covers 7 bases. The germline gives CDR1 MGHRA, CDR2 YSYEKL. This CDR3 contains 16 residues. V lost 4 bases to trimming and J lost 5 bases; unmatched junction nucleotides: 11. The DNA for the CDR3 is TGCGCCAGCAGCCCTGCGCGGGCTAGCGGTGACAATGAGCAGTTCTTC. This sequence encodes CASSPARASGDNEQFF.

This clonotype showed up many times. V gene TRBV7-3 combines with J gene TRBJ1-3; D unresolved. The V gene lost 3 bases and the J gene lost 0 bases, with 3 bases spanning the gap. CDR3 length: 13 residues. CDR1 and CDR2 from the germline V gene are SGHTA and FQGTGA. This CDR3 is CASSLNSGNTIYF. DNA for the CDR3: TGTGCCAGCAGCTTGAACTCTGGAAACACCATATATTTT.

In its sample, this clonotype was seen many times. V gene TRBV19 combines with J gene TRBJ1-2; TRBD1 is a possible D gene (6 bases). The CDR3 covers 17 residues. Germline V gives CDR1 LNHDA, CDR2 SQIVND (reference sequence). V was cut by 7 bases and J by 8 bases, with 29 bases left in between. The DNA for the CDR3 is TGTGCCAGTATTTCGACAGGAACTTCCTCCATTATGACGGGCTACACCTTC. Protein product: CASISTGTSSIMTGYTF.

V and J are TRBV5-6 and TRBJ1-2, with unresolved D. The CDR3 length is 17 residues. V shed 6 bases and J shed 0 bases, with 21 bases lying between them. Germline lookup yields CDR1 SGHDT and CDR2 YYEEEE. CDR3 loop: CASTDSRTWQTNYGYTF. In DNA, the CDR3 is TGTGCCAGCACCGACTCACGAACCTGGCAAACTAACTATGGCTACACCTTC.

Many counts were recorded for this clonotype. The chain links TRBV7-6 to TRBJ2-7, with TRBD1 identical over 9 bases. CDR3 length: 16 amino acids. V lost 0 bases to trimming and J lost 3 bases; unmatched junction nucleotides: 6. CDR1 SGHVS and CDR2 FNYEAQ come from the germline V gene. Here the CDR3 reads CASSLAATGGSYEQYF. The CDR3 bases are TGTGCCAGCAGCTTAGCTGCGACAGGGGGGAGCTACGAGCAGTACTTC.

The rearrangement joins TRBV29-1 to TRBJ2-7, with unresolved D. Germline CDR1 reads SQVTM; CDR2 reads ANQGSEA. V was cut by 4 bases and J by 2 bases, with 9 bases left in between. The CDR3 length is 12 residues. The CDR3 DNA sequence: TGCAGCGTTGTACTAAACACCTACGAGCAGTACTTC. The encoded protein is CSVVLNTYEQYF.

This clonotype came up many times. The chain has TRBV25-1 and TRBJ2-2, with 7 bases identical to TRBD2. The V and J ends lost 3 bases and 5 bases, in that order; junction bases with no gene match: 9. CDR3 size: 16 residues. Per germline, CDR1 MGHDK and CDR2 SYGVNS. This chain's CDR3 is CASSDFRLAGTGELFF. CDR3 sequence (DNA): TGTGCCAGCAGTGATTTTAGACTAGCTGGGACCGGGGAGCTGTTTTTT.

The sample holds a few counts of this clonotype. The genes are TRBV2 and TRBJ1-4; D call uncertain. This CDR3 spans 11 amino acids. V shed 4 bases and J shed 8 bases, with 5 bases lying between them. Germline CDR1 reads SNHLY; CDR2 reads FYNNEI. The CDR3 here is CASSGREKLFF. Written as DNA, the CDR3 is TGTGCCAGCAGTGGTAGGGAAAAACTGTTTTTT.

V gene TRBV11-2 combines with J gene TRBJ2-1; D might be TRBD1 (5 bases). From germline, CDR1 is SGHAT and CDR2 FQNNGV. V lost 1 base and J lost 3, with 10 bases in between. The CDR3 totals 15 residues. The DNA of the CDR3 is TGTGCCAGCAGCTTAGGCGCAGGGAACTACAATGAGCAGTTCTTC. This translates into CASSLGAGNYNEQFF.

V gene TRBV19 combines with J gene TRBJ2-1; 14 bases align to TRBD2. The length of the CDR3 is 17 residues. The ends lost 5 bases at V and 10 bases at J; junction bases unmatched: 13. The germline V gene encodes CDR1 LNHDA and CDR2 SQIVND (reference sequence). CDR3 region: CASSSRLAGGPIREQFF. The CDR3 DNA reads as TGTGCCAGTAGTTCCCGACTAGCGGGAGGGCCAATAAGGGAGCAGTTCTTC.

This clonotype appeared many times. The chain joins TRBV4-2 to TRBJ1-5; the D gene is possibly TRBD1 (5 bases). Trimming removed 0 bases at V and 0 bases at J, with 9 bases between. Germline CDR1 reads LGHNA; CDR2 reads YNFKEQ. There are 16 residues in the CDR3. CDR3 sequence reads: CASSQDQGYSNQPQHF. CDR3 sequence (DNA): TGTGCCAGCAGCCAAGACCAGGGATATAGCAATCAGCCCCAGCATTTT.

In its sample, this clonotype was seen many times. The V gene is TRBV11-3, the J gene TRBJ2-1; D unresolved. The V end was cut by 5 bases, the J end by 8 bases, with 13 bases between. Per germline, CDR1 SGHNT and CDR2 YENEEA. The CDR3 is 13 residues long. CDR3: CASSPVDEDEQFF. CDR3 nucleotide sequence: TGTGCCAGCAGCCCCGTGGACGAGGATGAGCAGTTCTTC.